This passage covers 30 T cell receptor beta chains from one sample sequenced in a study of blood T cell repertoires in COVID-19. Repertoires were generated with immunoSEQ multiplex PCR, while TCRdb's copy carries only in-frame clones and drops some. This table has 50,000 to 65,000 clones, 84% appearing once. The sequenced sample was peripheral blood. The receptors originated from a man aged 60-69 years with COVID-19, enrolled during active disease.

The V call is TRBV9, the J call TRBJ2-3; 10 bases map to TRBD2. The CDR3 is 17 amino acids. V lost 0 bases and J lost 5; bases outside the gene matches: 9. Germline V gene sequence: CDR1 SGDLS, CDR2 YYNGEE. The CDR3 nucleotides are TGTGCCAGCAGCGTAGGTAGTAGCGGGAGGTCGAGAGATACGCAGTATTTT. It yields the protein CASSVGSSGRSRDTQYF. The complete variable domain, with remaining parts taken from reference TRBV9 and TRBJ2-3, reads DSGVTQTPKHLITATGQRVTLRCSPRSGDLSVYWYQQSLDQGLQFLIQYYNGEERAKGNILERFSAQQFPDLHSELNLSSLELGDSALYFCASSVGSSGRSRDTQYFGPGTRLTVL.

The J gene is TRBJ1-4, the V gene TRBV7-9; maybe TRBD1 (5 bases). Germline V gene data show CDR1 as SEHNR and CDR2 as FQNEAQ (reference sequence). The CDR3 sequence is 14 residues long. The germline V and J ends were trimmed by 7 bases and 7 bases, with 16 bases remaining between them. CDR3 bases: TGTGCCAGCATCTTTGATCTGGGGGGTGAAAAACTGTTTTTT. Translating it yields CASIFDLGGEKLFF.

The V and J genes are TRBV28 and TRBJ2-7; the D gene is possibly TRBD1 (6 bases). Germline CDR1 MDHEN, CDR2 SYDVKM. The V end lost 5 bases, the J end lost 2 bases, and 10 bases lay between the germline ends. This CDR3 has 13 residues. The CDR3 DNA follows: TGTGCCAGCAGTCGACAGGTCCCCTACGAGCAGTACTTC. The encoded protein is CASSRQVPYEQYF.

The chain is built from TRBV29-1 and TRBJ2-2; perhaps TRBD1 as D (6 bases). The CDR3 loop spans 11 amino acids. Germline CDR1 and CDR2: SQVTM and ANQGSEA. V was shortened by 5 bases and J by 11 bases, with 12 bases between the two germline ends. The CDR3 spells CSVLPGEELFF. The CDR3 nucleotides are TGCAGCGTTCTTCCAGGGGAAGAGCTGTTTTTT.

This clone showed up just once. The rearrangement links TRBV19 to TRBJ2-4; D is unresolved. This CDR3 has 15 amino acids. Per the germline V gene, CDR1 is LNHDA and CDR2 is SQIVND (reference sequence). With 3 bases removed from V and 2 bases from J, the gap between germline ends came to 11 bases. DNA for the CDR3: TGTGCCAGTAGTATTGAGCAAATCTCCAAAAACATTCAGTACTTC. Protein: CASSIEQISKNIQYF. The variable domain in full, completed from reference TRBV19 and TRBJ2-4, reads DGGITQSPKYLFRKEGQNVTLSCEQNLNHDAMYWYRQDPGQGLRLIYYSQIVNDFQKGDIAEGYSVSREKKESFPLTVTSAQKNPTAFYLCASSIEQISKNIQYFGAGTRLSVL.

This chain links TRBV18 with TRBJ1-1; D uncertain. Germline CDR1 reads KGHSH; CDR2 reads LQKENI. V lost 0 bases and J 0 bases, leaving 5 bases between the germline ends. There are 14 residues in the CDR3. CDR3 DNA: TGTGCCAGCTCACCACCCCATTTGAACACTGAAGCTTTCTTT. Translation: CASSPPHLNTEAFF.

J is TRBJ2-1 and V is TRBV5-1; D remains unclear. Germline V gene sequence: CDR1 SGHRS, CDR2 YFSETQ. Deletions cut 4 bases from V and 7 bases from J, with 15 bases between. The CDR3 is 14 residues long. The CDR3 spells CASSLPSNPNEQFF. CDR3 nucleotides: TGCGCCAGCAGCCTACCGTCCAACCCGAATGAGCAGTTCTTC.

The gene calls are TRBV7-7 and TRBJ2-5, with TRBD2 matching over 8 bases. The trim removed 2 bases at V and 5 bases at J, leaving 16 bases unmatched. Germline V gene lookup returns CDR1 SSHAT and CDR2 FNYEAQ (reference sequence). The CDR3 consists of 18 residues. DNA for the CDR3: TGTGCCAGCAGCTTATTAGTTAGCGGGGACCAACTCGGGGAGACCCAGTACTTC. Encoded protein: CASSLLVSGDQLGETQYF.

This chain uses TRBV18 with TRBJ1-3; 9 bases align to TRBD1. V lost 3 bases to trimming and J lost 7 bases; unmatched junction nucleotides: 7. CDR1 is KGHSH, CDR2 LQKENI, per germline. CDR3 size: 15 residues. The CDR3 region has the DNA TGTGCCAGCTCACCCCAGGACAGGGGCTGGAACACCATATATTTT. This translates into CASSPQDRGWNTIYF.

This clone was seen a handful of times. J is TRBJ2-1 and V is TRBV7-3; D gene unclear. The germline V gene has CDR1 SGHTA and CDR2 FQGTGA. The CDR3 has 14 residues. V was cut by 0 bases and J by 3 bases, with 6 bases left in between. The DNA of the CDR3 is TGTGCCAGCAGCTTAACGGGCAGCTACAATGAGCAGTTCTTC. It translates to CASSLTGSYNEQFF.

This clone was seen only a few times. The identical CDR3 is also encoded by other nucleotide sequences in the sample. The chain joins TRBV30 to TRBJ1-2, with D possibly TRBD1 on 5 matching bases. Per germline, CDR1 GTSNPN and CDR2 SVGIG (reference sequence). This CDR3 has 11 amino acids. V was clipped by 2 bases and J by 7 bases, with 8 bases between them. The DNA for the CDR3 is TGTGCCTGGAGTTTAACAGGTGGCTACACCTTC. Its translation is CAWSLTGGYTF.

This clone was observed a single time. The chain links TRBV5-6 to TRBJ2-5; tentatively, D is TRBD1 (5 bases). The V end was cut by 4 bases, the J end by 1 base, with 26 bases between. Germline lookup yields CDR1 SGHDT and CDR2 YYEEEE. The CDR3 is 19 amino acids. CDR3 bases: TGTGCCAGCAGCCAACAGGTGGGCCAGGCACAAGGGGTCCAAGAGACCCAGTACTTC. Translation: CASSQQVGQAQGVQETQYF.

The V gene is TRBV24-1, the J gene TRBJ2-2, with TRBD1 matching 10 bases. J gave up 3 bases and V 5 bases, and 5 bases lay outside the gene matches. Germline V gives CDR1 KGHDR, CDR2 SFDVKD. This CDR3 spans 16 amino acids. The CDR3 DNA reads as TGTGCCACCAGTGCCACGGACAGGGGGGACACCGGGGAGCTGTTTTTT. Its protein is CATSATDRGDTGELFF.

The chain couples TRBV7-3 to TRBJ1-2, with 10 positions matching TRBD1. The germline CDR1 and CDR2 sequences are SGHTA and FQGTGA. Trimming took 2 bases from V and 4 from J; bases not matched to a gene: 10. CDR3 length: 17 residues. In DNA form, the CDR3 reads TGTGCCAGCAGCTTATTGGGCGGTGGACAGGGGGGCTATGGCTACACCTTC. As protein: CASSLLGGGQGGYGYTF.

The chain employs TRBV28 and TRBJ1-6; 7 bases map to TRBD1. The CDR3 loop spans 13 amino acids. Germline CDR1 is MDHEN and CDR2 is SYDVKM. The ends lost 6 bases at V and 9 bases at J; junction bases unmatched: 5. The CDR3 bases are TGTGCCAGCAGGCCGGGACAGCTTTCACCCCTCCACTTT. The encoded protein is CASRPGQLSPLHF.

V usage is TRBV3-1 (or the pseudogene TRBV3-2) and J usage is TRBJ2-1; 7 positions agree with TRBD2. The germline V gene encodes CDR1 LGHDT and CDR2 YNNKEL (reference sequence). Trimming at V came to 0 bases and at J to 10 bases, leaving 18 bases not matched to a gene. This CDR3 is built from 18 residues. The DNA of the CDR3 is TGTGCCAGCAGCCAAGAGGGGTGGCCCGGGACTATAATTGGGGAGCAGTTCTTC. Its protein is CASSQEGWPGTIIGEQFF.

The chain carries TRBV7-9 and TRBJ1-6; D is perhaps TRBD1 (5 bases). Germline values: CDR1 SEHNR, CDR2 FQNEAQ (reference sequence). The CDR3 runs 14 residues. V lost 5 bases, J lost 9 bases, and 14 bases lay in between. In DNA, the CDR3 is TGTGCCAGCAGCCAGGACACTGCAGCTTCACCCCTCCACTTT. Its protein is CASSQDTAASPLHF. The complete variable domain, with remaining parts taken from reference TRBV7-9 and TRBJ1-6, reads DTGVSQNPRHKITKRGQNVTFRCDPISEHNRLYWYRQTLGQGPEFLTYFQNEAQLEKSRLLSDRFSAERPKGSFSTLEIQRTEQGDSAMYLCASSQDTAASPLHFGNGTRLTVT.

CDR3 bases: TGTGCCAGCAGCGCGGGACCGAACACTGAAGCTTTCTTT. The encoded protein is CASSAGPNTEAFF. This rearrangement joins TRBV7-9 to TRBJ1-1; the D gene is possibly TRBD1 (5 bases). The CDR3 extends over 13 amino acids. The germline V gene has CDR1 SEHNR and CDR2 FQNEAQ (reference sequence). V was shortened by 5 bases and J by 1 base, with 8 bases between the two germline ends.

CDR3 residues: CASSLAGTEAFF. The CDR3 DNA reads as TGTGCCAGCAGCTTGGCTGGCACTGAAGCTTTCTTT. V usage is TRBV7-3 and J usage is TRBJ1-1; D ambiguous. From germline, CDR1 is SGHTA and CDR2 FQGTGA. CDR3 length: 12 residues. V was shortened by 3 bases and J by 4 bases, with 6 bases between the two germline ends.

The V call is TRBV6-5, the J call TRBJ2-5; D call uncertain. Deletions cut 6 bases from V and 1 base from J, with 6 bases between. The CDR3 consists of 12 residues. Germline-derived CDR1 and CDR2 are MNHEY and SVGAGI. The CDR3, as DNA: TGTGCCAGCAGCCCCGGCCAAGAGACCCAGTACTTC. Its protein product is CASSPGQETQYF.

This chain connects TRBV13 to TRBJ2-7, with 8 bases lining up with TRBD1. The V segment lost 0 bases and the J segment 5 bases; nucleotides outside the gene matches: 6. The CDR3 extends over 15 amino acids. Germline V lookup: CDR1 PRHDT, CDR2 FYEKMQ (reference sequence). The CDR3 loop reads CASSLGVDRGNEQYF. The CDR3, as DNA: TGTGCCAGCAGCTTAGGCGTCGACAGGGGAAACGAGCAGTACTTC. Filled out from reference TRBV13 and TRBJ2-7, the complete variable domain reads AAGVIQSPRHLIKEKRETATLKCYPIPRHDTVYWYQQGPGQDPQFLISFYEKMQSDKGSIPDRFSAQQFSDYHSELNMSSLELGDSALYFCASSLGVDRGNEQYFGPGTRLTVT.

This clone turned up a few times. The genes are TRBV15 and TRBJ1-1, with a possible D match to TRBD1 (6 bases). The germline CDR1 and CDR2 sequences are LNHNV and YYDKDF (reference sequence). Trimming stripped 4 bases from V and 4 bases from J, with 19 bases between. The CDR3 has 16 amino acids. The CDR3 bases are TGTGCCACCAGCAAGGAACTACAGGGAGTCGGCACTGAAGCTTTCTTT. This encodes CATSKELQGVGTEAFF.

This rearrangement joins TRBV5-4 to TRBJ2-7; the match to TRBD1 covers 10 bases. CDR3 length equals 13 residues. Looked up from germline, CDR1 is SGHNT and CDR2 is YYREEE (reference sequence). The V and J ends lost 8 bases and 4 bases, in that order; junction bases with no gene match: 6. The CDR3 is CASQTGGTYEQYF. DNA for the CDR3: TGTGCCAGTCAGACAGGGGGCACGTACGAGCAGTACTTC.

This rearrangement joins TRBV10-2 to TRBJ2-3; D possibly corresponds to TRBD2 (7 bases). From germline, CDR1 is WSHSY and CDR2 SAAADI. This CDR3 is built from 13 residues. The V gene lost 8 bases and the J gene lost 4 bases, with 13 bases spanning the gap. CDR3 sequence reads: CASRGGGPDTQYF. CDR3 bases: TGCGCCAGCCGAGGCGGGGGCCCAGATACGCAGTATTTT.

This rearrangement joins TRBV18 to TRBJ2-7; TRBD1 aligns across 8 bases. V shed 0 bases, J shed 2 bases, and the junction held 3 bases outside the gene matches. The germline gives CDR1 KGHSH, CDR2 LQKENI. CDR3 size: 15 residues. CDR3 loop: CASSPPHRGTYEQYF. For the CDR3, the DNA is TGTGCCAGCTCACCACCCCACAGGGGGACCTACGAGCAGTACTTC.

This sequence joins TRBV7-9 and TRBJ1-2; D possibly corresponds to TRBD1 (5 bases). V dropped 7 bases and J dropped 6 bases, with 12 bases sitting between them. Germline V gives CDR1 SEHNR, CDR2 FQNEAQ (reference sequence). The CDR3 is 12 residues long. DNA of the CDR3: TGTGCCAGCATCGGACAAAACGATGGCTACACCTTC. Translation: CASIGQNDGYTF.

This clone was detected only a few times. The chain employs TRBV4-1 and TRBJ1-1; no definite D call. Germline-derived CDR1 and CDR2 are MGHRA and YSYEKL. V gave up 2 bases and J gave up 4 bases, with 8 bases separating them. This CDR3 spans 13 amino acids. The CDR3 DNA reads TGCGCCAGCAGCCAAAGGGAGGTCACTGAAGCTTTCTTT. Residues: CASSQREVTEAFF.

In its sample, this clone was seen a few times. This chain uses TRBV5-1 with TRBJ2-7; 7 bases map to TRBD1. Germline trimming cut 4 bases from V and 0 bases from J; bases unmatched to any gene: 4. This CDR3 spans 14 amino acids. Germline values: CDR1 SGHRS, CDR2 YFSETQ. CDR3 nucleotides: TGCGCCAGCAGCACACAGGGGAGCTCCTACGAGCAGTACTTC. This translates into CASSTQGSSYEQYF. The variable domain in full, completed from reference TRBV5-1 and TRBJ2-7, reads KAGVTQTPRYLIKTRGQQVTLSCSPISGHRSVSWYQQTPGQGLQFLFEYFSETQRNKGNFPGRFSGRQFSNSRSEMNVSTLELGDSALYLCASSTQGSSYEQYFGPGTRLTVT.

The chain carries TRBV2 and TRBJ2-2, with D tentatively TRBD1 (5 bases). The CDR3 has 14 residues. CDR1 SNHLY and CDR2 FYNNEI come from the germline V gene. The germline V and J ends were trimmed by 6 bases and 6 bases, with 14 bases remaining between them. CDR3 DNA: TGTGCCAGCAGGGACATCCCTGGTTCCGGGGAGCTGTTTTTT. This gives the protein CASRDIPGSGELFF.

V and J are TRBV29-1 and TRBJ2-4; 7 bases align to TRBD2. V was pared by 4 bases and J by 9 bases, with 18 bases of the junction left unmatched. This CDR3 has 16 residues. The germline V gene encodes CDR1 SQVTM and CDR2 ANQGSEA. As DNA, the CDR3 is TGCAGCGTTGGTCGCCTAGCGGATACCCGGTCGGGCATTCAGTACTTC. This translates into CSVGRLADTRSGIQYF.